Below are 2 T cell receptor beta chains sequenced from a single sample in a study of blood T cell repertoires in COVID-19. Using immunoSEQ multiplex PCR, the repertoire was profiled, and TCRdb retains in-frame clones only, with some absent. The repertoire includes roughly 190,000 clones, 80% to 85% of them detected once, and about 6% sits in the top ten. Sequences were obtained from peripheral blood. The receptors come from a woman aged 40 to 50 with acute or convalescent COVID-19.

J is TRBJ1-4 and V is TRBV6-2 or TRBV6-3; D is unresolved. The CDR3 loop spans 14 amino acids. Germline V gene sequence: CDR1 MNHEY, CDR2 SVGEGT. V gave up 5 bases and J gave up 11 bases, with 18 bases separating them. CDR3 DNA sequence: TGTGCCAGCAGTGCGGGCTCCTCAGGAGGGAAACTGTTTTTT. This sequence encodes CASSAGSSGGKLFF.

The J gene is TRBJ2-7, the V gene TRBV7-2, with TRBD1 identical over 7 bases. This CDR3 spans 15 amino acids. CDR1 and CDR2 (germline): SGHTA, FQGNSA. Trimming took 4 bases from V and 4 from J; bases not matched to a gene: 10. The CDR3 region has the DNA TGTGCCAGCAGCTGGGGGCAGGGGGTCCTTTACGAGCAGTACTTC. This sequence encodes CASSWGQGVLYEQYF.